A selection of T cell receptor beta chains follows, all from one sample in a study of radiation and T cells in renal cell carcinoma. Sequencing was performed with immunoSEQ multiplex PCR; in TCRdb, only in-frame clones are kept and a portion is missing. The sample gives roughly 130,000 clones, more than 75% of which show up once; nearly 6% is in the top ten. The sample in question was blood, obtained from a patient whose treatment included radiotherapy and nephrectomy. The receptors stem from a woman between 65 and 79 years old with renal cell carcinoma. Both conserved end residues are part of each CDR3. The D gene is left open where the match is weak. Size is omitted from some rows. Given values are once, few, many or a class for expanded clones.

J: TRBJ1-5
size: NA
V: TRBV19
D: TRBD1
DNA: TGTGCCAGTTCTTTAGGTGGGGGACAGGGTGGCCAGCCCCAGCATTTT
CDR3: CASSLGGGQGGQPQHF

J: TRBJ1-1
size: NA
V: TRBV6-5
D: NA
DNA: TGTGCCAGCAGGCCCTTAGTCGGGAACACTGAAGCTTTCTTT
CDR3: CASRPLVGNTEAFF

J: TRBJ1-5
size: NA
V: TRBV7-2
D: NA
DNA: TGTGCCAGCAGCCCAACAGGAGGCAGCAATCAGCCCCAGCATTTT
CDR3: CASSPTGGSNQPQHF

J: TRBJ2-1
size: NA
V: TRBV5-4
D: TRBD2
DNA: TGTGCCAGCAGACCGGGACTAGCGGGGTACAATGAGCAGTTCTTC
CDR3: CASRPGLAGYNEQFF

J: TRBJ2-3
size: once
V: TRBV20-1
D: NA
DNA: TGCAGTGCTCTCTTGCAGGGGCAGTATTTT
CDR3: CSALLQGQYF

J: TRBJ2-2
size: few
V: TRBV10-3
D: NA
DNA: TGTGCCATCAGTGAGTTGGGGGCCGGGGAGCTGTTTTTT
CDR3: CAISELGAGELFF

J: TRBJ1-1
size: few
V: TRBV20-1
D: TRBD1
DNA: TGCAGTGCTAGCCAGGGGGTGTTGGCTTTCTTT
CDR3: CSASQGVLAFF

J: TRBJ1-2
size: NA
V: TRBV7-9
D: NA
DNA: TGTGCCAGCAGCTTAGCTTGGACTAACTATGGCTACACCTTC
CDR3: CASSLAWTNYGYTF

J: TRBJ2-3
size: NA
V: TRBV5-1
D: TRBD2
DNA: TGCGCCAGCAGCTCCCCTCTTGGGGGGGGCACAGATACGCAGTATTTT
CDR3: CASSSPLGGGTDTQYF

J: TRBJ1-6
size: NA
V: TRBV6-5
D: NA
DNA: TGTGCCAGCAGTAACAGGAATTCACCCCTCCACTTT
CDR3: CASSNRNSPLHF

J: TRBJ2-1
size: NA
V: TRBV7-9
D: TRBD2
DNA: TGTGCCAGCAGCTTAGCAGGCGGGGGGGACCCCTCCTACAATGAGCAGTTCTTC
CDR3: CASSLAGGGDPSYNEQFF

J: TRBJ2-2
size: NA
V: TRBV27
D: NA
DNA: TGTGCCAGCAGTCCCCCAGGGGCGGAGTACACCGGGGAGCTGTTTTTT
CDR3: CASSPPGAEYTGELFF

J: TRBJ2-7
size: NA
V: TRBV7-2
D: NA
DNA: TGTGCCAGCAGCCAAAGTTCCGGGCCGCTCTACGAGCAGTACTTC
CDR3: CASSQSSGPLYEQYF

J: TRBJ2-5
size: NA
V: TRBV9
D: TRBD1
DNA: TGTGCCAGCAGCGCTCGGGGACAGCAAGAGACCCAGTACTTC
CDR3: CASSARGQQETQYF

J: TRBJ2-3
size: NA
V: TRBV7-2
D: NA
DNA: TGTGCCAGCAGCGAGTTGGGAGTCCGATCCCCTGATACGCAGTATTTT
CDR3: CASSELGVRSPDTQYF

J: TRBJ2-5
size: NA
V: TRBV11-3
D: TRBD2
DNA: TGTGCCAGCAGCCCGGCCCAACTAGCGGGGGCAGAGACCCAGTACTTC
CDR3: CASSPAQLAGAETQYF

J: TRBJ2-7
size: once
V: TRBV19
D: NA
DNA: TGTGCCAGTAGTATGGGGACTCTCCCCCGCCAGTACTTC
CDR3: CASSMGTLPRQYF

J: TRBJ2-3
size: NA
V: TRBV14
D: TRBD2
DNA: TGTGCCAGCAGTATTAGCGGGATTGCTAAAGATACGCAGTATTTT
CDR3: CASSISGIAKDTQYF

J: TRBJ2-7
size: NA
V: TRBV5-1
D: TRBD1
DNA: TGCGCCAGCAGCTTGGCAGGGACAGGGGGTTACGAGCAGTACTTC
CDR3: CASSLAGTGGYEQYF

J: TRBJ1-2
size: NA
V: TRBV14
D: NA
DNA: TGTGCCAGCAGCCCCGGGTACTATGGCTACACCTTC
CDR3: CASSPGYYGYTF